This T cell receptor (beta chain) originates from a study of regulatory T cells in long-lasting Graves disease. As for this clonotype: A far bigger clonotype differs at one base, so this is likely a read error.

Construction of TCR beta libraries relied on iRepertoire HTBI primers and on Arm-PCR targeting CDR3 regions. TCRdb itself ran the multiplex PCR reads through MiXCR, one entry per CDR3 protein. The table has 550,000 to 700,000 distinct CDR3 sequences, roughly 15% seen once. The sample's time point: newly diagnosed GD, antithyroid drugs for less than 3 months. PBMC RNA was the source of the TCR library. This CDR3 contains 15 residues. Germline CDR1 and CDR2: MDHEN and SYDVKM. This sample was also put to use in a study of T cells in Graves' hyperthyroidism and ophthalmopathy.

Source: peripheral blood mononuclear cells (PBMCs), taken at new diagnosis, from a patient treated with antithyroid drugs. The sequence derives from a man aged 18 to 35 with Graves disease. The rearrangement links TRBV28 to TRBJ2-5; the D is unclear. Written as DNA, the CDR3 is TGTGCCAGCACCAGATCAAACCTTAGGCGGAATGAGCAGCTCTTC. Protein product: CASTRSNLRRNEQLF.